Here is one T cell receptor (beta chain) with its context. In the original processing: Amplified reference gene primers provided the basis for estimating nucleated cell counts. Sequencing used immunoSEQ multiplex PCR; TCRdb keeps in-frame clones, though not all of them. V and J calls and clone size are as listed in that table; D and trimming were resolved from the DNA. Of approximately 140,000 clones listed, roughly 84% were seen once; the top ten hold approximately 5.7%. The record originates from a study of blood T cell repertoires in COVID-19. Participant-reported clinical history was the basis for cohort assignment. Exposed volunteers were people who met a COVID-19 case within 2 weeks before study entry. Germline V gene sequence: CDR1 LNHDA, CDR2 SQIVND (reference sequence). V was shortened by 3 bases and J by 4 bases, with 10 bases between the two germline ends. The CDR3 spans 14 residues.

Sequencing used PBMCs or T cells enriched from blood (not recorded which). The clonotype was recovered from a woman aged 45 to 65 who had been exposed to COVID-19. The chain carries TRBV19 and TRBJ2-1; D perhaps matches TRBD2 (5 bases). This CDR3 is CASSIRPGYNEQFF. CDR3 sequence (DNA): TGTGCCAGTAGTATCCGCCCGGGGTACAATGAGCAGTTCTTC.